The present T cell receptor (beta chain) was sequenced within a study of T cells after yellow fever vaccination. General observations from the study: Subsequent booster samples again held most clones from primary vaccination (96% CD4, roughly 91% CD8).

TCRdb re-analysed the 5' RACE reads in MiXCR, keeping a single row per CDR3 protein. The table lists some 300,000 distinct CDR3 sequences, 7.5% to 9.5% of them singletons. About this clonotype itself: What it recognizes is unknown.

V was pared by 2 bases and J by 4 bases, with 1 base of the junction left unmatched. Germline CDR1 is SGHRS and CDR2 is YFSETQ. The CDR3 runs to 15 residues. This specimen was CD4+ T cells sorted from PBMCs, taken 5 days after the yellow fever booster vaccination. The rearrangement joins TRBV5-1 to TRBJ2-5; 14 bases align to TRBD2. The source is a man in his late teens or twenties who received the YFV17D yellow fever vaccine. CDR3 sequence (DNA): TGCGCCAGCAGCTTCGGGACTAGCGGGGGAGAGACCCAGTACTTC. Amino acids: CASSFGTSGGETQYF.